This TCR beta chain derives from a study of cytomegalovirus exposure and HLA in healthy donors. Study-level background: About 85 million unique TCRs from HLA-typed donors were held in an early release of data.

General study results and limits: In most subjects, TCR beta sequences reportedly gave accurate predictions of HLA-A and HLA-B alleles. TCR beta V- and J-gene trimming was later associated with a missense DCLRE1C variant. An analysis was carried out at a later point. It showed that HLA-associated TCR beta chains were more clonally expanded than equally common non-associated chains.

PCR used 60 Vbeta primers and 13 Jbeta primers. TCRdb keeps only in-frame clones here, not all; method: immunoSEQ multiplex PCR. The sample lists around 150,000 clones, around 68% occurring once. About this clone: Antigen unknown.

Sequencing was performed on PBMCs. This receptor was identified in a young man in good health and CMV-seropositive.

CDR3 nucleotides: TGTGCCAGCAAACCGAACCTAGCGGGGAGCTACGAGCAGTACTTC. Encoded protein: CASKPNLAGSYEQYF. The V call is TRBV27, the J call TRBJ2-5, with 9 bases that match TRBD2. The J call may be incorrect, as the DNA end agrees better with TRBJ2-7. Germline-derived CDR1 and CDR2 are MNHEY and SMNVEV (reference sequence). This CDR3 region has 15 residues.